The subject of this entry is one T cell receptor (beta chain). This entry belongs to a study of cytomegalovirus exposure and HLA in healthy donors. PCR primers comprised 60 Vbeta and 13 Jbeta primers. Repertoires were generated with immunoSEQ multiplex PCR, while TCRdb's copy carries only in-frame clones and drops some. This sample has 150,000 or so clones, with around 9.7% found just once. The CDR3 has 13 amino acids. Trimming took off 2 bases at V and 8 bases at J, with 10 bases between the two ends. CDR1 is KGHSH, CDR2 LQKENI, per germline. The chain recombines TRBV18 with TRBJ2-1; D is uncertain. Sequencing input: PBMCs. The sequence was collected from a man aged 45-60 years in good health and CMV-seronegative. The CDR3 loop reads CASSPEFLDEQFF. DNA for the CDR3: TGTGCCAGCTCACCAGAGTTCCTGGATGAGCAGTTCTTC.